These T cell receptor beta chains were read from a single sample in a study of blood T cell repertoires in COVID-19. Repertoires were generated with immunoSEQ multiplex PCR, while TCRdb's copy carries only in-frame clones and drops some. The sample holds tens of thousands of clones, approximately 89% seen once. Sequenced material: peripheral blood. These receptor sequences come from a human donor in a cohort sampled during active COVID-19. Both conserved end residues are part of each CDR3. The D gene is left open where the match is weak. Clone size is shown for a subset of rows, as once, few, many or a class of expanded clone.

V gene: TRBV5-1
J gene: TRBJ2-5
clone size: .
D gene: TRBD1
CDR3 DNA: TGCGCCAGCAGCGTGACAGGGGGCAAAGAGACCCAGTACTTC
CDR3 protein: CASSVTGGKETQYF

V gene: TRBV3-1/TRBV3-2
J gene: TRBJ2-7
clone size: .
D gene: .
CDR3 DNA: TGTGCCAGCAGCCTCACGGGTGAGCAGTACTTC
CDR3 protein: CASSLTGEQYF

V gene: TRBV27
J gene: TRBJ1-1
clone size: .
D gene: .
CDR3 DNA: TGTGCCAGCGCCGCCCAGGGGAACACTGAAGCTTTCTTT
CDR3 protein: CASAAQGNTEAFF

V gene: TRBV7-2
J gene: TRBJ2-1
clone size: .
D gene: TRBD2
CDR3 DNA: TGTGCCAGCAGCTTTAATAGCGGGGGCCGGGATGAGCAGTTCTTC
CDR3 protein: CASSFNSGGRDEQFF

V gene: TRBV7-2
J gene: TRBJ2-3
clone size: .
D gene: TRBD2
CDR3 DNA: TGTGCCAGCAGTCTCCTAGCGGGCCGCACAGATACGCAGTATTTT
CDR3 protein: CASSLLAGRTDTQYF

V gene: TRBV4-2
J gene: TRBJ1-4
clone size: .
D gene: .
CDR3 DNA: TGTGCCAGCAGCCCTGGGGAGGGATTAATGACTAATGAAAAACTGTTTTTT
CDR3 protein: CASSPGEGLMTNEKLFF

V gene: TRBV29-1
J gene: TRBJ2-7
clone size: .
D gene: TRBD1
CDR3 DNA: TGCAGCGTGGGGGGTTTCGTAGACAGGGGATTCGACGAGCAGTACTTC
CDR3 protein: CSVGGFVDRGFDEQYF

V gene: TRBV4-3
J gene: TRBJ2-7
clone size: .
D gene: TRBD1
CDR3 DNA: TGCGCCAGCAGCCATGACTACAATGGACAGGGGAGCACCTACGAGCAGTACTTC
CDR3 protein: CASSHDYNGQGSTYEQYF

V gene: TRBV27
J gene: TRBJ1-5
clone size: .
D gene: TRBD1
CDR3 DNA: TGTGCCAGCAGTAGACAGGGATTCAATCAGCCCCAGCATTTT
CDR3 protein: CASSRQGFNQPQHF

V gene: TRBV6-5
J gene: TRBJ1-2
clone size: .
D gene: .
CDR3 DNA: TGTGCCAGCAGTTACTCTAACGCATATTTAGACTATGGCTACACCTTC
CDR3 protein: CASSYSNAYLDYGYTF

V gene: TRBV14
J gene: TRBJ1-2
clone size: medium-sized
D gene: TRBD1
CDR3 DNA: TGTGCCAGCAGCCAAGTGGGGACAGACTATGGCTACACCTTC
CDR3 protein: CASSQVGTDYGYTF

V gene: TRBV7-8
J gene: TRBJ1-1
clone size: .
D gene: TRBD1
CDR3 DNA: TGTGCCAGCAGCTCCCGGGACAGGGGGCGAGGGGACGAAGCTTTCTTT
CDR3 protein: CASSSRDRGRGDEAFF

V gene: TRBV19
J gene: TRBJ1-5
clone size: .
D gene: TRBD1
CDR3 DNA: TGTGCCAGTAGCATCTCCAGGGGGCCGTCGGGCAATCAGCCCCAGCATTTT
CDR3 protein: CASSISRGPSGNQPQHF

V gene: TRBV7-9
J gene: TRBJ2-1
clone size: .
D gene: .
CDR3 DNA: TGTGCCAGCAGCCACAGAAAGGGCAGGGTTTACAATGAGCAGTTCTTC
CDR3 protein: CASSHRKGRVYNEQFF

V gene: TRBV9
J gene: TRBJ1-4
clone size: .
D gene: .
CDR3 DNA: TGTGCCAGCAGCGTTGGAGTCGGAACTAATGAAAAACTGTTTTTT
CDR3 protein: CASSVGVGTNEKLFF

V gene: TRBV6-5
J gene: TRBJ1-2
clone size: once
D gene: TRBD1
CDR3 DNA: TGTGCCAGCAGTCAGACAGGGGCGCGGTCTTATGGCTACACCTTC
CDR3 protein: CASSQTGARSYGYTF

V gene: TRBV5-4
J gene: TRBJ2-1
clone size: .
D gene: TRBD1
CDR3 DNA: TGTGCCAGCAGCCCGACAGGGGACTCCTACAATGAGCAGTTCTTC
CDR3 protein: CASSPTGDSYNEQFF

V gene: TRBV14
J gene: TRBJ2-7
clone size: .
D gene: .
CDR3 DNA: TGTGCCAGCAGTCGAGACAGGTCATCCTACGAGCAGTACTTC
CDR3 protein: CASSRDRSSYEQYF

V gene: TRBV7-9
J gene: TRBJ2-7
clone size: .
D gene: .
CDR3 DNA: TGTGCCAGCAGCTTAGCGGGAGGTGGCGAGCAGTACTTC
CDR3 protein: CASSLAGGGEQYF

V gene: TRBV2
J gene: TRBJ2-3
clone size: .
D gene: .
CDR3 DNA: TGTGCCAGCAGTGAAGCGGGAGGGGGAGATACGCAGTATTTT
CDR3 protein: CASSEAGGGDTQYF

V gene: TRBV12-3/TRBV12-4
J gene: TRBJ2-7
clone size: .
D gene: .
CDR3 DNA: TGTGCCAGCAGTCGGGGTCCTCCCTACGAGCAGTACTTC
CDR3 protein: CASSRGPPYEQYF

V gene: TRBV7-9
J gene: TRBJ1-6
clone size: .
D gene: .
CDR3 DNA: TGTGCCAGCAGCTTAGCTAATGCCGAGAATTCACCCCTCCACTTT
CDR3 protein: CASSLANAENSPLHF

V gene: TRBV5-6
J gene: TRBJ2-1
clone size: .
D gene: TRBD2
CDR3 DNA: TGTGCCAGCAGCTCTGACCAGATAAAGACTAGCGGGCCTAGCAATGAGCAGTTCTTC
CDR3 protein: CASSSDQIKTSGPSNEQFF

V gene: TRBV9
J gene: TRBJ1-2
clone size: .
D gene: .
CDR3 DNA: TGTGCCAGCAGCCCTCTCGACAGGATTAACTATGGCTACACCTTC
CDR3 protein: CASSPLDRINYGYTF

V gene: TRBV29-1
J gene: TRBJ1-2
clone size: .
D gene: TRBD1
CDR3 DNA: TGCAGCGTTGGTTCCGGGGACAGGGGGCTTCAAGGCTATGGCTACACCTTC
CDR3 protein: CSVGSGDRGLQGYGYTF

V gene: TRBV6-6
J gene: TRBJ1-1
clone size: .
D gene: .
CDR3 DNA: TGTGCCAGCACCCGGGAGATGAACACTGAAGCTTTCTTT
CDR3 protein: CASTREMNTEAFF

V gene: TRBV6-2/TRBV6-3
J gene: TRBJ2-2
clone size: .
D gene: .
CDR3 DNA: TGTGCCAGCAGTCCCAGCGGGTCCGGGCCCACCGGGGAGCTGTTTTTT
CDR3 protein: CASSPSGSGPTGELFF